What follows describes a single TCR beta chain. The source of the sample is a study of molecular identifiers for immune sequencing clone quantification. TCRdb recomputed calls from the PCR reads with MiXCR, one row per CDR3 protein. Altogether about 510,000 distinct CDR3 sequences are present, less than 30% being singletons, with the ten largest covering roughly 0.77%. Germline-derived CDR1 and CDR2 are MGHRA and YSYEKL. The CDR3 contains 15 residues. The trim removed 4 bases at V and 4 bases at J, leaving 6 bases unmatched. This clonotype originated in a human donor in good health. Some libraries in this study had Jurkat cell RNA spiked in. The chain couples TRBV4-1 to TRBJ1-4; 7 positions agree with TRBD1. The specimen was naive CD8+ T cells from blood, with Jurkat cell RNA spiked in. Specified subset: FACS-sorted CD8+CD4-CCR7+CD45RA+ naive T cells. The CDR3 region has the DNA TGCGCCAGCAGCCCCCGGGACAGAAGTAATGAAAAACTGTTTTTT. Its translation: CASSPRDRSNEKLFF.